This T cell receptor beta chain was obtained from a study of blood T cell repertoires in COVID-19 (dated by TCRdb to 2018 to 2021). Notes on the research overall: The collaborator samples originated in the United States, Italy and Spain and spanned the acute and convalescent phases of COVID-19. Nearly every sample came with metadata listing a de-identified subject ID, COVID-19 status, age in years and sex. Where available, HLA class I and class II types were taken from metadata supplied by the sample provider and were not determined by assay-based typing. The prospective study material was composed of cDNA or gDNA derived from T cells, B-cell-depleted T cells, or PBMCs. Deeply sampled blood TCRbeta repertoires from subjects exposed to, actively infected with, or recovered from COVID-19 were included in the dataset. The samples were drawn from two sources: the first 160 participants of the ongoing ImmuneRACE study, and 1,254 subjects contributed by 6 global collaborators. A freely available public database, intended as a resource for researchers studying the immune response to SARS-CoV-2, is where the repertoires were released. Overall study outcomes, separate from this receptor: The quantity of clinical and demographic metadata differed by source and by participant and was supplied without curation.

Of note for this clone: Its antigen specificity is not known. No base quality information exists; no much larger clone differs at one position.

The CDR3 contains 14 residues, cysteine and phenylalanine counted. Kept here is only the CDR3 DNA, which spans 42 bases and is read in frame from base 1. Trimmed from V: 4 bases; trimmed from J: 7 bases; junction bases lacking a gene match: 8. Via the germline V gene (reference sequence), CDR1 is SGHNT and CDR2 YYREEE. Participants in the prospective study were enrolled through a virtual design, were aged about 18 to 90 years, and lived in roughly 24 United States geographic areas. Cohort assignment in the prospective study relied on participant-reported clinical history from a screening survey and a study questionnaire. Recovered participants in ImmuneRACE Cohort 3 were defined as having two consecutive negative NP/OP PCR tests, clearance from a healthcare professional, or resolution of symptoms. In the prospective study, whole blood, serum and a nasopharyngeal or oropharyngeal swab were collected from each participant by mobile phlebotomists. Participants in the prospective study had the option to provide additional blood draws and questionnaires over a roughly two-month period. Blood samples from the prospective study were shipped frozen or at room temperature prior to DNA extraction.

TCRbeta CDR3 regions were amplified from genomic DNA using the immunoSEQ Assay, a bias-controlled multiplex PCR. In the paper's pipeline: The number of nucleated cells in each sample was estimated from the amplification of reference gene primers within the assay. To quantify the absolute abundance of each unique TCRbeta CDR3 rearrangement, sequence reads were collapsed and filtered. Productive Simpson clonality was computed per sample as the square root of Simpson's diversity index over productive rearrangements. TCRdb holds this immuneACCESS table with in-frame rearrangements only. Some clones are missing; in checked studies, unresolved V genes explain under half, and the rest has no known cause. V, J and clone size are those of that table, while D and trimming were read from the DNA. Present in this sample are around 330,000 clones, around 89% of which were seen just once. Of the sample, approximately 9.8% falls within the top ten clones.

Material: PBMCs or T cells enriched from blood (not recorded which). This sequence originates from a woman aged 40 to 49 who had recovered from COVID-19. Recombination linked TRBV5-4 to TRBJ2-5; 9 junctional bases match TRBD1. The sequenced DNA is TGTGCCAGCAGCGGGGACAGGGCCCGAGGGACCCAGTACTTC. This yields the protein CASSGDRARGTQYF.